This T cell receptor (beta chain) came from a study of CD8+CD57+ T cells in acquired aplastic anemia. The table lists this clonotype with many counts. Its antigen is as yet unknown. TCR beta VDJ combinations and CDR3 sequences were profiled from genomic DNA. A single record per CDR3 protein comes from TCRdb applying MiXCR to the reads. Among hundreds of thousands of distinct CDR3 sequences listed, 65% to 75% were seen once. Notes on the study in general: CD8+ Simpson's diversity did not differ significantly between patients and controls.

The specimen sequenced was sorted CD4+, CD8+, or CD8+CD57+ T cells (not recorded which) from PBMCs. The source is a human donor in good health, serving as a control.

CDR3 sequence (DNA): TGTGCCAGCAGTTACTCGTGGCAGGGGGCAGGGGAGACCCAGTACTTC. Translated: CASSYSWQGAGETQYF. The rearrangement uses TRBV6-6 and TRBJ2-5; 8 nucleotides line up with TRBD1. V lost 0 bases, J lost 5 bases, and 8 bases stayed unmatched. Germline V gives CDR1 MNHNY, CDR2 SVGAGI (reference sequence). The CDR3 extends over 16 amino acids.